Following are 8 T cell receptor beta chains from one sample sequenced in a study of blood T cell repertoires in COVID-19. This table comes from immunoSEQ multiplex PCR, and its TCRdb copy is limited to in-frame clones, with some not included. The table shows about 24,000 clones, with 89% occurring only once. Specimen: peripheral blood. The source of these receptors is a woman in her seventies with active COVID-19.

The chain's CDR3 is CASSPGGTETQYF. In nucleotides, the CDR3 is TGTGCCAGCAGCCCAGGGGGAACGGAGACCCAGTACTTC. The genes are TRBV9 and TRBJ2-5; TRBD1 matches at 7 bases. The CDR3 contains 13 residues. CDR1 SGDLS and CDR2 YYNGEE come from the germline V gene. V lost 4 bases and J lost 5; bases outside the gene matches: 5.

V gene TRBV5-4 combines with J gene TRBJ2-5, with TRBD2 identical over 7 bases. The CDR3 sequence is 13 residues long. Trimming at V came to 4 bases and at J to 4 bases, leaving 4 bases not matched to a gene. CDR1 SGHNT and CDR2 YYREEE come from the germline V gene (reference sequence). The CDR3 DNA reads as TGTGCCAGCAGCACAGCGGGGTTAGAGACCCAGTACTTC. Residues: CASSTAGLETQYF.

V and J are TRBV30 and TRBJ1-1; no reliable D call. Germline V gene data show CDR1 as GTSNPN and CDR2 as SVGIG (reference sequence). Trimming pared 7 bases from V and 1 base from J, leaving 13 bases between. This CDR3 spans 13 amino acids. CDR3 nucleotides: TGTGCCTCCACTGGGCTGGGGAACACTGAAGCTTTCTTT. It is translated as CASTGLGNTEAFF.

This chain connects TRBV28 to TRBJ1-4, with D possibly matching TRBD1 (5 bases). The CDR3 extends over 16 amino acids. Trimming removed 2 bases at V and 8 bases at J, with 18 bases between. The germline V gene has CDR1 MDHEN and CDR2 SYDVKM. The CDR3 nucleotides are TGTGCCAGCAGTTTAAGGTTCGGCTGGGGCTCAGAAAAACTGTTTTTT. Translated: CASSLRFGWGSEKLFF.

The rearrangement uses TRBV6-5 and TRBJ2-7, with D unclear. V gave up 2 bases and J gave up 0 bases, with 14 bases separating them. Germline loops: CDR1 MNHEY, CDR2 SVGAGI. This CDR3 is built from 16 residues. The CDR3 DNA sequence: TGTGCCAGCAGTTACGGCCTTCCAGAGGTCTCCTACGAGCAGTACTTC. Its translation is CASSYGLPEVSYEQYF.

V and J are TRBV28 and TRBJ2-7; weak D call: TRBD2 (6 bases). The V end lost 7 bases, the J end lost 3 bases, and 19 bases lay between the germline ends. Germline V gene sequence: CDR1 MDHEN, CDR2 SYDVKM. The CDR3 length is 15 residues. CDR3 region: CASTSPGDGYYEQYF. The CDR3 DNA follows: TGTGCCAGCACCTCCCCGGGGGACGGATACTACGAGCAGTACTTC.

The chain uses TRBV7-8 and TRBJ1-5; a possible D gene is TRBD1 (6 bases). CDR3 size: 15 residues. CDR1 and CDR2 (germline): SGHVS, FQNEAQ. V shed 0 bases and J shed 3 bases, with 9 bases lying between them. Here the CDR3 reads CASSLAGADNQPQHF. The CDR3 DNA reads as TGTGCCAGCAGCTTAGCGGGGGCGGACAATCAGCCCCAGCATTTT.

This chain uses TRBV7-9 with TRBJ2-3; TRBD2 matches at 9 bases. The germline V gene has CDR1 SEHNR and CDR2 FQNEAQ (reference sequence). V shed 5 bases, J shed 6 bases, and the junction held 12 bases outside the gene matches. This CDR3 comprises 16 residues. In DNA form, the CDR3 reads TGTGCCAGCAGCCCCCGAGTCGCGGGGGGGCCCGATACGCAGTATTTT. Its protein product is CASSPRVAGGPDTQYF.